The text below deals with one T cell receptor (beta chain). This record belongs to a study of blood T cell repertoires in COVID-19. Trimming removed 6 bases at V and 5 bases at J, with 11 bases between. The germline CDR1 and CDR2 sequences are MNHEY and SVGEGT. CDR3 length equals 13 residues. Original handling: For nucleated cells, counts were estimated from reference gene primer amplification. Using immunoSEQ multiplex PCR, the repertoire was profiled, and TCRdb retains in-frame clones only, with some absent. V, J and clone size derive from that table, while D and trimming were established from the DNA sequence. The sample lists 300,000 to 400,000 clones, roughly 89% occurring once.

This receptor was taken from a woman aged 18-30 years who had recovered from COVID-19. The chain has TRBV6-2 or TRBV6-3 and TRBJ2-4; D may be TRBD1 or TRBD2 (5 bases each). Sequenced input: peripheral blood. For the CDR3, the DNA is TGTGCCAGCAGCCGGGGCGGTGAAAACATTCAGTACTTC. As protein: CASSRGGENIQYF.